This TCR beta chain was recorded in a study of T-cell reconstitution after alpha-beta-depleted transplantation in children. Unique molecular identifiers tagged the TCRbeta library. TCRdb fed the PCR reads into MiXCR, producing one record per CDR3 protein. The repertoire holds a few hundred thousand distinct CDR3 sequences, roughly a tenth seen once, with approximately 5% in the top ten. This clonotype was counted ten times or more. Germline loops: CDR1 SGHNT, CDR2 YYREEE (reference sequence). Deletions cut 0 bases from V and 3 bases from J, with 4 bases between. This CDR3 spans 13 amino acids. The sample in question was PBMCs from the stem cell graft donor, obtained from the stem cell graft. The receptor's source is a human donor who donated a stem cell graft to a child with acute myeloid leukemia. The rearrangement links TRBV5-4 to TRBJ1-5, with D uncertain. The CDR3 protein is CASSLDNNQPQHF. For the CDR3, the DNA is TGTGCCAGCAGCTTGGACAACAATCAGCCCCAGCATTTT. Using reference TRBV5-4 and TRBJ1-5 for the parts outside the CDR3, the full variable domain is ETGVTQSPTHLIKTRGQQVTLRCSSQSGHNTVSWYQQALGQGPQFIFQYYREEENGRGNFPPRFSGLQFPNYSSELNVNALELDDSALYLCASSLDNNQPQHFGDGTRLSIL.